The rows below give T cell receptor beta chains drawn from one sample of a study of blood T cell repertoires in COVID-19. The method was immunoSEQ multiplex PCR; TCRdb's version includes in-frame clones alone and lacks a portion of them. In the table there are 98,000 or so clones, about 82% of which are singletons. The specimen sequenced was peripheral blood. These receptors were taken from a woman aged 60-75 years in a cohort sampled during active or convalescent COVID-19. Both conserved end residues are part of each CDR3. The order of the fields is V gene, D gene, clone size, J gene, CDR3 DNA, CDR3 protein. The D gene is left open where the match is weak. Clone size is not always given. Where it is, it says once, few, many or a class for expanded clones.

v_call: TRBV5-1; d_call: -; clone_size: -; j_call: TRBJ2-5; cdr3_nt: TGCGCCAGCAGCGGCTACCCGGGAGAGACCCAGTACTTC; cdr3_aa: CASSGYPGETQYF
v_call: TRBV28; d_call: -; clone_size: -; j_call: TRBJ2-1; cdr3_nt: TGTGCCAGTCAATTCCCCCCACAAAAGGGGAATGAGCAGTTCTTC; cdr3_aa: CASQFPPQKGNEQFF
v_call: TRBV5-1; d_call: -; clone_size: few; j_call: TRBJ1-1; cdr3_nt: TGCGCCAGCAGCTCAAACACCAACACTGAAGCTTTCTTT; cdr3_aa: CASSSNTNTEAFF
v_call: TRBV4-2; d_call: -; clone_size: -; j_call: TRBJ2-2; cdr3_nt: TGTGCCAGCAGCCATTCGGGAGCGAACACCGGGGAGCTGTTTTTT; cdr3_aa: CASSHSGANTGELFF
v_call: TRBV28; d_call: TRBD2; clone_size: -; j_call: TRBJ2-2; cdr3_nt: TGTGCCAGCACTGGGACTAGCGGGAGGCGGGTCACCGGGGAGCTGTTTTTT; cdr3_aa: CASTGTSGRRVTGELFF
v_call: TRBV11-2; d_call: TRBD2; clone_size: few; j_call: TRBJ2-1; cdr3_nt: TGTGCCAGCAGTCATAGCGGGGGGCACTACAATGAGCAGTTCTTC; cdr3_aa: CASSHSGGHYNEQFF
v_call: TRBV9; d_call: TRBD2; clone_size: once; j_call: TRBJ2-2; cdr3_nt: TGTGCCAGCAGCGTAGCGACTAGCGGGACCGCCGGGGAGCTGTTTTTT; cdr3_aa: CASSVATSGTAGELFF
v_call: TRBV3-1/TRBV3-2; d_call: -; clone_size: -; j_call: TRBJ1-4; cdr3_nt: TGTGCCAGCAGCCCAATCCCAGGAAAAAAACTGTTTTTT; cdr3_aa: CASSPIPGKKLFF
v_call: TRBV5-1; d_call: -; clone_size: -; j_call: TRBJ2-2; cdr3_nt: TGCGCCAGCAGCTTATCGGGGGGCCCGGCCGGGGAGCTGTTTTTT; cdr3_aa: CASSLSGGPAGELFF
v_call: TRBV5-1; d_call: -; clone_size: -; j_call: TRBJ1-2; cdr3_nt: TGCGCCAGCAGCCCTCAGGGGTATGGCTACACCTTC; cdr3_aa: CASSPQGYGYTF
v_call: TRBV4-2; d_call: -; clone_size: -; j_call: TRBJ1-3; cdr3_nt: TGTGCCAGCAGCTACGCCTTTAAGAGCTCTGGAAACACCATATATTTT; cdr3_aa: CASSYAFKSSGNTIYF
v_call: TRBV27; d_call: TRBD1; clone_size: -; j_call: TRBJ2-7; cdr3_nt: TGTGCCAGCAGCCCGGACCACAACAGGGGACGGAGCTCCTACGAGCAGTACTTC; cdr3_aa: CASSPDHNRGRSSYEQYF
v_call: TRBV5-4; d_call: TRBD2; clone_size: -; j_call: TRBJ2-3; cdr3_nt: TGTGCCAGCAGCTTGGAGCTAGCGGGGTCCGCAGATACGCAGTATTTT; cdr3_aa: CASSLELAGSADTQYF
v_call: TRBV19; d_call: -; clone_size: -; j_call: TRBJ1-2; cdr3_nt: TGTGCCAGTAGTACGCAGGGGATTAACTATGGCTACACCTTC; cdr3_aa: CASSTQGINYGYTF
v_call: TRBV7-7; d_call: -; clone_size: -; j_call: TRBJ2-5; cdr3_nt: TGTGCTAGCAGCCCCGTCCGGTGGGAGACCCAGTACTTC; cdr3_aa: CASSPVRWETQYF
v_call: TRBV20-1; d_call: -; clone_size: -; j_call: TRBJ2-3; cdr3_nt: TGCAGCTCCGGGAACACAGATACGCAGTATTTT; cdr3_aa: CSSGNTDTQYF
v_call: TRBV7-8; d_call: -; clone_size: -; j_call: TRBJ1-2; cdr3_nt: TGTGCCAGCAGCTTAGAGGCAGGGGTGTATGGCTACACCTTC; cdr3_aa: CASSLEAGVYGYTF
v_call: TRBV5-5; d_call: TRBD1; clone_size: once; j_call: TRBJ1-4; cdr3_nt: TGTGCCAGCAGCAATGGACAGGGGAGTGGAGAAAAACTGTTTTTT; cdr3_aa: CASSNGQGSGEKLFF
v_call: TRBV5-4; d_call: TRBD2; clone_size: -; j_call: TRBJ2-3; cdr3_nt: TGTGCCAGCAGCTTGTCAGGGACTAGCCTCACAGATACGCAGTATTTT; cdr3_aa: CASSLSGTSLTDTQYF
v_call: TRBV6-6; d_call: -; clone_size: -; j_call: TRBJ2-5; cdr3_nt: TGTGCCAGCAGTTACTCGACGGCAGGGGCCGGGACCCAGTACTTC; cdr3_aa: CASSYSTAGAGTQYF
v_call: TRBV19; d_call: -; clone_size: -; j_call: TRBJ2-2; cdr3_nt: TGTGCCAGTAGTGAGGGGGCCGGGGAGCTGTTTTTT; cdr3_aa: CASSEGAGELFF
v_call: TRBV7-3; d_call: TRBD1; clone_size: few; j_call: TRBJ1-2; cdr3_nt: TGTGCCAGCAGCGTCGGACAGGGGGGTGGCTACACCTTC; cdr3_aa: CASSVGQGGGYTF
v_call: TRBV5-8; d_call: TRBD1; clone_size: -; j_call: TRBJ1-5; cdr3_nt: TGTGCCAGCAGCCCGGGGACAGGGGGCGGCCATCAGCCCCAGCATTTT; cdr3_aa: CASSPGTGGGHQPQHF
v_call: TRBV27; d_call: -; clone_size: -; j_call: TRBJ2-7; cdr3_nt: TGTGCCAGCAGTTTATCCCGCGGGGTTCAGGCTGGCGAGCAGTACTTC; cdr3_aa: CASSLSRGVQAGEQYF
v_call: TRBV19; d_call: TRBD1; clone_size: -; j_call: TRBJ1-6; cdr3_nt: TGTGCCAGTAGTATCCAAGGGGGCGTTAATTCACCCCTCCACTTT; cdr3_aa: CASSIQGGVNSPLHF
v_call: TRBV9; d_call: TRBD1; clone_size: -; j_call: TRBJ1-5; cdr3_nt: TGTGCCAGCAGCCGAACAGGGGATAGCAATCAGCCCCAGCATTTT; cdr3_aa: CASSRTGDSNQPQHF
v_call: TRBV24-1; d_call: -; clone_size: once; j_call: TRBJ2-7; cdr3_nt: TGTGCCACCGGCGGGCAGCTAGCCTACGAGCAGTACTTC; cdr3_aa: CATGGQLAYEQYF
v_call: TRBV5-8; d_call: -; clone_size: few; j_call: TRBJ2-5; cdr3_nt: TGTGCCAGCACAGGGGCAGCCCAGTACTTC; cdr3_aa: CASTGAAQYF
v_call: TRBV30; d_call: TRBD1; clone_size: -; j_call: TRBJ1-1; cdr3_nt: TGTGCCTGGAGTGGACAGGGGCGGAACACTGAAGCTTTCTTT; cdr3_aa: CAWSGQGRNTEAFF
v_call: TRBV7-6; d_call: TRBD1; clone_size: -; j_call: TRBJ1-5; cdr3_nt: TGTGCCAGCAGCTTAGGGTCGGGACAGTTCAATCAGCCCCAGCATTTT; cdr3_aa: CASSLGSGQFNQPQHF
v_call: TRBV9; d_call: TRBD1; clone_size: -; j_call: TRBJ1-1; cdr3_nt: TGTGCCAGCAGCGTAGCTGGCAGGGGGGTCACTGAAGCTTTCTTT; cdr3_aa: CASSVAGRGVTEAFF
v_call: TRBV3-1/TRBV3-2; d_call: TRBD2; clone_size: -; j_call: TRBJ2-1; cdr3_nt: TGTGCCAGCAGACGCTCCAGCGGGAGCTTCAATGAGCAGTTCTTC; cdr3_aa: CASRRSSGSFNEQFF
v_call: TRBV29-1; d_call: TRBD1; clone_size: few; j_call: TRBJ1-2; cdr3_nt: TGCAGCGTTGACGCCGGGACAGGGGAATATGGCTACACCTTC; cdr3_aa: CSVDAGTGEYGYTF
v_call: TRBV14; d_call: -; clone_size: -; j_call: TRBJ2-5; cdr3_nt: TGTGCCAGCAGCCAGAGGGGGAACTGGGCCCAGTACTTC; cdr3_aa: CASSQRGNWAQYF
v_call: TRBV6-5; d_call: -; clone_size: -; j_call: TRBJ1-6; cdr3_nt: TGTGCCAGCACAGGACTGGGATCACCCCTCCACTTT; cdr3_aa: CASTGLGSPLHF
v_call: TRBV7-8; d_call: -; clone_size: -; j_call: TRBJ2-2; cdr3_nt: TGTGCCAGCCAGCCGGGGGGCGTGAACACCGGGGAGCTGTTTTTT; cdr3_aa: CASQPGGVNTGELFF
v_call: TRBV7-7; d_call: TRBD2; clone_size: once; j_call: TRBJ2-2; cdr3_nt: TGTGCTAGCACCTCTGGGACTAGCGGCACCGGGGAGCTGTTTTTT; cdr3_aa: CASTSGTSGTGELFF
v_call: TRBV14; d_call: -; clone_size: -; j_call: TRBJ1-6; cdr3_nt: TGTGCCAGCAGCCAAGCTCTGGGAGCGACACCCCTCCACTTT; cdr3_aa: CASSQALGATPLHF
v_call: TRBV7-2; d_call: TRBD1; clone_size: -; j_call: TRBJ1-2; cdr3_nt: TGTGCCAGCAGCTCCTCCGGGACAGGGGGCGTGTATGGCTACACCTTC; cdr3_aa: CASSSSGTGGVYGYTF
v_call: TRBV20-1; d_call: TRBD1; clone_size: -; j_call: TRBJ2-1; cdr3_nt: TGCAGTGCTAGTCGACAGGGGGCTGCAACCAATGAGCAGTTCTTC; cdr3_aa: CSASRQGAATNEQFF
v_call: TRBV4-1; d_call: TRBD2; clone_size: -; j_call: TRBJ2-3; cdr3_nt: TGCGCCAGCAGCCAAGGGACTAGCGGGAGGACTAGCACAGATACGCAGTATTTT; cdr3_aa: CASSQGTSGRTSTDTQYF
v_call: TRBV9; d_call: TRBD1; clone_size: -; j_call: TRBJ2-1; cdr3_nt: TGTGCCAGCAGCGTAGAGGCCAGGGGGAGATCCGACAATGAGCAGTTCTTC; cdr3_aa: CASSVEARGRSDNEQFF
v_call: TRBV19; d_call: -; clone_size: once; j_call: TRBJ2-5; cdr3_nt: TGTGCCAGTAGTATTGGGGGGGAGACCCAGTACTTC; cdr3_aa: CASSIGGETQYF
v_call: TRBV27; d_call: -; clone_size: once; j_call: TRBJ1-1; cdr3_nt: TGTGCCAGCAGTTGGACAGTTAACACTGAAGCTTTCTTT; cdr3_aa: CASSWTVNTEAFF
v_call: TRBV11-3; d_call: -; clone_size: -; j_call: TRBJ2-1; cdr3_nt: TGTGCCAGCAGCCAGGGGGGCTCCAATGAGCAGTTCTTC; cdr3_aa: CASSQGGSNEQFF
v_call: TRBV15; d_call: -; clone_size: -; j_call: TRBJ1-2; cdr3_nt: TGTGCCACCAGCAGAGTTTTGGGAGACTATGGCTACACCTTC; cdr3_aa: CATSRVLGDYGYTF